The entry that follows covers one T cell receptor (beta chain) sequence. This entry comes from a study of monozygotic twins with inflammatory bowel disease. Reprocessing the 5' RACE reads, TCRdb reports a single entry for every CDR3 protein and omits DNA. This sample's clone table lists 300,000 to 450,000 distinct CDR3 sequences. CDR1 is MGHRA and CDR2 is YSYEKL in the germline V gene. The CDR3 runs to 15 residues. The source of this sequence is a human donor with ulcerative colitis or Crohn's disease, or a healthy co-twin of an affected twin (not recorded which). Sequenced sample: blood. The chain joins TRBV4-1 to TRBJ2-7; TCRdb indicates TRBD1, and absent DNA this call remains unverified. CDR3 residues: CASSPRDRGYYEQYF.